Listed below are T cell receptor beta chains from one sample, sequenced in a study of cytomegalovirus exposure and HLA in healthy donors. TCRdb's table, derived via immunoSEQ multiplex PCR, lists solely in-frame clones and lacks some. The table shows around 190,000 clones, with about 83% occurring only once. Sequenced input: PBMCs. The receptors shown here come from a female donor in good health and CMV-seronegative. CDR3s include the opening cysteine and the closing phenylalanine or tryptophan. D genes are given only for firm matches. Clone sizes are given selectively: once, few, many, or a class where the clone is expanded.

size: .
J: TRBJ2-7
D: TRBD2
V: TRBV7-9
DNA: TGTTCCAGCAGCTTATCCCCCCTAGCGGGACAAAGCTCCTACGAGCAGTACTTC
CDR3: CSSSLSPLAGQSSYEQYF

size: few
J: TRBJ1-2
D: TRBD1
V: TRBV7-9
DNA: TGTGCCAGCAGCCCCGGGACAGGGGGAAACAATGGCTACACCTTC
CDR3: CASSPGTGGNNGYTF

size: few
J: TRBJ2-1
D: .
V: TRBV7-9
DNA: TGTTCCAGCAGCTTACGGAGAAGCTCAGGGGATGGTGAGCAGTTCTTC
CDR3: CSSSLRRSSGDGEQFF

size: .
J: TRBJ2-2
D: TRBD2
V: TRBV7-3
DNA: TGTGCCAGCAGCCCAGGACTAGCGGGAGCCCACACCGGGGAGCTGTTTTTT
CDR3: CASSPGLAGAHTGELFF

size: .
J: TRBJ2-7
D: .
V: TRBV7-9
DNA: TGTGCCAGCAGCTTAGGGACTTCCGAGCAGTACTTC
CDR3: CASSLGTSEQYF

size: .
J: TRBJ1-1
D: .
V: TRBV7-6
DNA: TGTGCCAGCAGCTTAGGCAGGGGACCCAACACTGAAGCTTTCTTT
CDR3: CASSLGRGPNTEAFF

size: .
J: TRBJ1-2
D: TRBD1
V: TRBV4-1
DNA: TGCGCCAGCAGCCAAGGGCTGGGACAGGGGATCAACTATGGCTACACCTTC
CDR3: CASSQGLGQGINYGYTF

size: few
J: TRBJ2-2
D: TRBD2
V: TRBV4-1
DNA: TGCGCCAGCAGCTACCGCGGACTAGCGGGAAACACCGGGGAGCTGTTTTTT
CDR3: CASSYRGLAGNTGELFF

size: .
J: TRBJ1-5
D: .
V: TRBV5-6
DNA: TGTGCCAGCAGCTTGGGAGGGTATAGCAATCAGCCCCAGCATTTT
CDR3: CASSLGGYSNQPQHF

size: .
J: TRBJ2-5
D: TRBD1
V: TRBV27
DNA: TGTGCCAGCAGTTCGCAGGGGGTCCGGGAGACCCAGTACTTC
CDR3: CASSSQGVRETQYF

size: few
J: TRBJ2-7
D: TRBD1
V: TRBV6-5
DNA: TGTGCCAGCAAAGGGACAGGACCCTTCTACGAGCAGTACTTC
CDR3: CASKGTGPFYEQYF

size: .
J: TRBJ1-3
D: TRBD1
V: TRBV5-6
DNA: TGTGCCAGCAGCTTGGGAGGGGGCCTATCTGGAAACACCATATATTTT
CDR3: CASSLGGGLSGNTIYF

size: .
J: TRBJ2-7
D: .
V: TRBV2
DNA: TGTGCCAGCGCGAGAGCCGGCGAGCAGTACTTC
CDR3: CASARAGEQYF

size: .
J: TRBJ1-1
D: .
V: TRBV5-4
DNA: TGTGCCAGCAGCTCTCTTGGGGGGGCGAGCACTGAAGCTTTCTTT
CDR3: CASSSLGGASTEAFF

size: .
J: TRBJ2-3
D: .
V: TRBV20-1
DNA: TGCAGCGGAGGTCTAGATACGCAGTATTTT
CDR3: CSGGLDTQYF

size: .
J: TRBJ2-7
D: .
V: TRBV30
DNA: TGTGCCTGGAGCCAGGGGATCCACGAGCAGTACTTC
CDR3: CAWSQGIHEQYF

size: .
J: TRBJ1-2
D: .
V: TRBV5-1
DNA: TGCGCCAGCAGCGTGGACAGCTTGATTGGCTACACCTTC
CDR3: CASSVDSLIGYTF

size: .
J: TRBJ1-1
D: .
V: TRBV6-6
DNA: TGTGCCAGCTTCGGGAACACTGAAGCTTTCTTT
CDR3: CASFGNTEAFF

size: .
J: TRBJ2-6
D: .
V: TRBV5-1
DNA: TGCGCCAGCAGCTTGGAAGGGGCTGGGGCCAACGTCCTGACTTTC
CDR3: CASSLEGAGANVLTF

size: .
J: TRBJ2-7
D: TRBD2
V: TRBV5-1
DNA: TGCGCCAGCAGCTTGGGGGCTAGCGGGGAAAACGAGCAGTACTTC
CDR3: CASSLGASGENEQYF

size: .
J: TRBJ1-5
D: TRBD1
V: TRBV4-1
DNA: TGCGCCAGCAGCCAAGACCCCGGACAGGGGTCGGGACAGCCCCAGCATTTT
CDR3: CASSQDPGQGSGQPQHF

size: .
J: TRBJ1-2
D: .
V: TRBV9
DNA: TGTGCCAGCAGCGTAGGGAGGGGTAGCGCGACAGCTAACTATGGCTACACCTTC
CDR3: CASSVGRGSATANYGYTF

size: .
J: TRBJ2-7
D: TRBD2
V: TRBV2
DNA: TGTGCCAGCAGTGAGGGAGCGGGGGGATACGAGCAGTACTTC
CDR3: CASSEGAGGYEQYF

size: .
J: TRBJ1-5
D: .
V: TRBV5-1
DNA: TGCGCCAGCAGCCTCCTGGGCCATAGCAATCAGCCCCAGCATTTT
CDR3: CASSLLGHSNQPQHF

size: .
J: TRBJ2-7
D: TRBD1
V: TRBV14
DNA: TGTGCCAGCAGCCAAGAGGGCCGGGACAGGGGCCCCTGGTTCTCCTACGAGCAGTACTTC
CDR3: CASSQEGRDRGPWFSYEQYF

size: once
J: TRBJ1-2
D: .
V: TRBV7-6
DNA: TGTGCCAGCAGCTCCTACAGGGCGTGGACCTATGGCTACACCTTC
CDR3: CASSSYRAWTYGYTF

size: .
J: TRBJ2-1
D: TRBD2
V: TRBV5-4
DNA: TGTGCCAGCAGCCCCGTAGCGGGAGGGGCCTACAATGAGCAGTTCTTC
CDR3: CASSPVAGGAYNEQFF

size: .
J: TRBJ2-2
D: TRBD1
V: TRBV19
DNA: TGTGCCAGTAGTAAAGGACCATGGCAGGGGGACACCGGGGAGCTGTTTTTT
CDR3: CASSKGPWQGDTGELFF

size: few
J: TRBJ2-7
D: .
V: TRBV28
DNA: TGTGCCAGCACCCCTTTAGGCAGGCCTCGAGAGCAGTACTTC
CDR3: CASTPLGRPREQYF

size: .
J: TRBJ2-2
D: TRBD2
V: TRBV11-2
DNA: TGTGCCAGCAGCCGTCGCCTAGCGGGCACCGGGGAGCTGTTTTTT
CDR3: CASSRRLAGTGELFF

size: .
J: TRBJ2-5
D: .
V: TRBV5-1
DNA: TGCGCCAGCAGCTTGATGGCCTCGCAAGAGACCCAGTACTTC
CDR3: CASSLMASQETQYF

size: .
J: TRBJ2-1
D: .
V: TRBV2
DNA: TGTGCCAGCAGTGGGGGGGGACAGGTGCCCTCCTACAATGAGCAGTTCTTC
CDR3: CASSGGGQVPSYNEQFF

size: .
J: TRBJ2-7
D: TRBD1
V: TRBV4-2
DNA: TGTGCCAGCAGCCAAGGGACAGGGGGCGTTGTCTACGAGCAGTACTTC
CDR3: CASSQGTGGVVYEQYF